This T cell receptor beta chain was sequenced for a study of type 1 regulatory T cells. Study-wide background: An in vitro protocol generated T-allo10, a Tr1-enriched, alloantigen-specific CD4 T cell product.

TCRdb reprocessed the reads with MiXCR, giving one entry per CDR3 protein. This sample has approximately 100,000 distinct CDR3 sequences, with roughly 30% found just once. This clonotype has a handful of counts. This TCR was recovered from a human donor in good health. Sample: CD4+ T cells, either the whole sample or a sorted fraction (not recorded which).

The CDR3 here is CASSPNQGLDPEQYF. CDR3 DNA: TGTGCCAGCTCACCCAACCAGGGACTAGATCCCGAGCAGTACTTC. The V and J genes are TRBV18 and TRBJ2-7; TRBD2 matches 8 bases. Trimming at V came to 3 bases and at J to 6 bases, leaving 10 bases not matched to a gene. CDR3 length: 15 residues. Germline loops: CDR1 KGHSH, CDR2 LQKENI. Full variable domain (missing parts from reference TRBV18 and TRBJ2-7): NAGVMQNPRHLVRRRGQEARLRCSPMKGHSHVYWYRQLPEEGLKFMVYLQKENIIDESGMPKERFSAEFPKEGPSILRIQQVVRGDSAAYFCASSPNQGLDPEQYFGPGTRLTVT.